This entry lists 14 T cell receptor beta chains sequenced from one sample in a study of cytomegalovirus exposure and HLA in healthy donors. PCR involved 60 Vbeta and 13 Jbeta primers. Using immunoSEQ multiplex PCR, the repertoire was profiled, and TCRdb retains in-frame clones only, with some absent. This table holds approximately 180,000 clones, 70% to 80% found once. The sample was PBMCs. Source of these receptors: a woman aged 45-65 years in good health and CMV-seronegative.

This clone was observed once. J is TRBJ1-2 and V is TRBV6-5, with 9 bases fitting TRBD1. With V trimmed by 5 bases and J by 4 bases, 8 bases remained unmatched. CDR1 MNHEY and CDR2 SVGAGI come from the germline V gene. The CDR3 runs to 15 residues. In nucleotides, the CDR3 is TGTGCCAGCAGTCGAATGGGACAGGGAGGCTATGGCTACACCTTC. This codes for CASSRMGQGGYGYTF.

The chain is built from TRBV7-9 and TRBJ2-1; a possible D gene is TRBD2 (6 bases). The CDR3 extends over 16 amino acids. Germline V gives CDR1 SEHNR, CDR2 FQNEAQ (reference sequence). The ends were cut back, 4 bases at V and 5 bases at J, with 18 bases in the middle. CDR3 DNA sequence: TGTGCCAGCAGCTCCCAGCGGGCCGCGTCAAACAATGAGCAGTTCTTC. Translation gives CASSSQRAASNNEQFF.

This clone was detected a few times. The genes are TRBV2 and TRBJ1-1; the match to TRBD1 covers 9 bases. Germline V lookup: CDR1 SNHLY, CDR2 FYNNEI. The CDR3 is 12 residues long. J lost 9 bases, V lost 4 bases, and 3 bases had no gene match. The CDR3 reads CASSAGQGKAFF. CDR3 DNA sequence: TGTGCCAGCAGTGCCGGACAGGGGAAAGCTTTCTTT.

V and J are TRBV11-2 and TRBJ1-1; D gene ambiguous. This CDR3 region has 15 residues. The germline V gene has CDR1 SGHAT and CDR2 FQNNGV. V lost 3 bases to trimming and J lost 4 bases, with 15 bases between them. The CDR3 here is CASSFVPSFSTEAFF. The CDR3 DNA follows: TGTGCCAGCAGCTTCGTTCCCAGTTTCAGCACTGAAGCTTTCTTT.

V usage is TRBV7-8 and J usage is TRBJ2-3; D is perhaps TRBD1 (6 bases). Per germline, CDR1 SGHVS and CDR2 FQNEAQ. V lost 1 base, J lost 2 bases, and 7 bases lay in between. The CDR3 covers 14 residues. Here the CDR3 DNA reads TGTGCCAGCAGCTTAGGGACAGTCACAGATACGCAGTATTTT. Protein: CASSLGTVTDTQYF. Looking up the rest from reference TRBV7-8 and TRBJ2-3 gives the full variable domain: GAGVSQSPRYKVAKRGQDVALRCDPISGHVSLFWYQQALGQGPEFLTYFQNEAQLDKSGLPSDRFFAERPEGSVSTLKIQRTQQEDSAVYLCASSLGTVTDTQYFGPGTRLTVL.

The chain joins TRBV28 to TRBJ2-1; 9 bases agree with TRBD2. The length of the CDR3 is 15 residues. The V gene's germline CDR1 is MDHEN and CDR2 SYDVKM. With V trimmed by 6 bases and J by 4 bases, 7 bases remained unmatched. CDR3 coding DNA: TGTGCCAGCAGGGGGGGGACTAGCTGGTACAATGAGCAGTTCTTC. Its translation: CASRGGTSWYNEQFF.

The chain couples TRBV9 to TRBJ2-3, with 8 bases aligning to TRBD2. The CDR3 is made up of 15 amino acids. The ends lost 4 bases at V and 4 bases at J; junction bases unmatched: 8. Germline V gene sequence: CDR1 SGDLS, CDR2 YYNGEE. CDR3 region: CASSLSGKVSDTQYF. The CDR3 region has the DNA TGTGCCAGCAGCCTTAGCGGGAAAGTCTCAGATACGCAGTATTTT.

A few counts support this clone. The chain has TRBV2 and TRBJ1-5; tentatively, D is TRBD1 (5 bases). Trimming left V 4 bases short and J 4 bases short, with 11 bases between. The CDR3 loop spans 14 amino acids. The germline V gene encodes CDR1 SNHLY and CDR2 FYNNEI. CDR3 bases: TGTGCCAGCAGTGGCCTCGGGGGGAATCAGCCCCAGCATTTT. This encodes CASSGLGGNQPQHF.

This chain connects TRBV5-4 to TRBJ2-7; D perhaps matches TRBD2 (6 bases). CDR1 and CDR2 (germline): SGHNT, YYREEE (reference sequence). This CDR3 comprises 16 residues. Trimming removed 3 bases from V and 0 bases from J, with 16 bases in between. The CDR3 protein is CASSWGSDGSSYEQYF. The CDR3 region has the DNA TGTGCCAGCAGCTGGGGGTCCGACGGGAGCTCCTACGAGCAGTACTTC.

The CDR3: CASSLGQGVHPSGNTIYF. DNA of the CDR3: TGCGCCAGCAGCCTCGGACAGGGGGTTCATCCCTCTGGAAACACCATATATTTT. The rearrangement uses TRBV5-1 and TRBJ1-3, with 10 positions matching TRBD1. From germline, CDR1 is SGHRS and CDR2 YFSETQ. This CDR3 has 18 amino acids. V trimming: 4 bases; J trimming: 0 bases; junction bases outside the gene matches: 10.

The chain couples TRBV9 to TRBJ1-1, with 8 bases fitting TRBD1. Germline-derived CDR1 and CDR2 are SGDLS and YYNGEE. Unmatched junction bases numbered 8, after V lost 0 bases and J lost 4 bases. The CDR3 contains 16 residues. CDR3 residues: CASSVAQGAGGTEAFF. The CDR3 DNA reads as TGTGCCAGCAGCGTAGCTCAGGGGGCTGGTGGCACTGAAGCTTTCTTT.

The chain is built from TRBV12-5 and TRBJ1-1; TRBD1 matches at 7 bases. J was trimmed by 2 bases and V by 5 bases; bases with no gene match: 17. The CDR3 runs to 18 residues. Germline V lookup: CDR1 LGHNT, CDR2 FRNRAP. The CDR3 DNA is TGTGCTAGTGGTCGCCCCACAGGGGTATCGGGGCGCAACACTGAAGCTTTCTTT. Its protein product is CASGRPTGVSGRNTEAFF.

This chain links TRBV4-3 with TRBJ1-3; D gene unclear. V shed 1 base and J shed 4 bases, with 5 bases lying between them. Germline V gives CDR1 LGHNA, CDR2 YSLEER. The CDR3 is 13 amino acids. CDR3 residues: CASSQVLGNTIYF. CDR3 nucleotides: TGCGCCAGCAGCCAAGTACTGGGAAACACCATATATTTT.

The V call is TRBV4-2, the J call TRBJ1-1; TRBD1 agrees at 9 bases. This CDR3 comprises 16 residues. Trimming cost V 4 bases and J 3 bases; bases outside gene matches: 9. Germline CDR1 LGHNA, CDR2 YNFKEQ. In DNA, the CDR3 is TGTGCCAGCAGCCCGCGGACAGGGGCGGAGGACACTGAAGCTTTCTTT. Residues: CASSPRTGAEDTEAFF.